This T cell receptor (beta chain) is drawn from a study of shared T cell receptors in the human thymus (dated by TCRdb to about 2021). Regarding the research as a whole: The study investigated the way shared, self-reactive T-cell receptor alpha chains are produced in the human thymus.

Note on this clone: Its antigen remains unidentified. Within one base of it there is no much larger clone, and no base qualities were kept.

The library was generated by the immunoSEQ multiplex PCR assay. Sourced from immuneACCESS, this table was stored by TCRdb with only in-frame sequences that have V and J called. A share of the clones is absent; for the studies checked, an unresolved V gene accounts for under half, and the remainder has no known explanation. The sample table records some 720,000 clones; around 89% of these occur just once. The ten largest account for approximately 0.01% of the sample. The V end loses 6 bases and the J end loses 5 bases, and a stretch of 25 bases separates them. CDR3 length: 17 amino acids, cysteine to phenylalanine. Here the CDR3 DNA is all that survives: 51 bases in frame from base 1. According to the germline V gene, CDR1 reads MDHEN and CDR2 reads SYDVKM. These same data were also listed under a study on human thymus T cells. As the second paper documents: The donors were immunologically healthy infants in Finland who had open corrective cardiac surgery for congenital heart defects. The thymus tissue came from surgical resects taken out during corrective cardiac surgery. Biased V and J gene segment usage appeared to be present in both thymic and peripheral blood repertoires. Highly overlapping thymic TCR repertoires among unrelated individuals were reported in the related research. The study characterized TCR alpha and beta repertoires from roughly eight infant thymus samples and a few related peripheral blood samples. Donor ages ranging from 7 to 244 days were recorded, and over 5 male and a couple of female infants were included in the cohort. Thymocytes were mechanically released from the tissue and were stored as pellets of about 10-30 million cells at -70 degrees C. A QIAsymphony instrument was used to extract genomic DNA from frozen cell pellets. The immunoSEQ multiplex PCR assay was used to amplify the TCRB and TCRAD loci from a standardized amount of quality-controlled genomic DNA. The amplicons spanned the V(D)J region and were long enough to cover the CDR3 and allow V and J genes to be identified. Through the commercial immunoSEQ service, the amplicons were sequenced on an Illumina platform. Primer bias and sequencing errors were corrected using previously described methods, and TCRAD and TCRB definitions followed the IMGT database. immunoSEQ Analyzer 3.0 and VDJTools were used for repertoire analysis, which covered basic statistics, V/J segment usage, diversity estimates, rarefaction and pairwise overlap. Diversity was estimated using the Chao1, ChaoE, Efron-Thisted, Shannon and inverse Simpson indices, and was also estimated on datasets down-sampled to the size of the smallest sample. For repertoire overlap, CDR3 nucleotide sequence, V gene and J gene had to match strictly, and clustering was done by Jaccard-based multidimensional scaling. Thymus samples yielded on average around 800,000 unique TCRB clonotypes, compared with around 79,000 from blood samples.

The material sequenced was thymocytes. The chain employs TRBV28 and TRBJ2-5, with TRBD2 tentatively as D gene (6 bases match). The origin of this receptor is a boy less than two years old with a congenital heart defect. Donor details come from another sample of the same person, matched by shared clones. In nucleotides, the sequence is TGTGCCAGCAGCACCGAACCAACAAAAGCTAGCGATGAGACCCAGTACTTC. It codes for CASSTEPTKASDETQYF.